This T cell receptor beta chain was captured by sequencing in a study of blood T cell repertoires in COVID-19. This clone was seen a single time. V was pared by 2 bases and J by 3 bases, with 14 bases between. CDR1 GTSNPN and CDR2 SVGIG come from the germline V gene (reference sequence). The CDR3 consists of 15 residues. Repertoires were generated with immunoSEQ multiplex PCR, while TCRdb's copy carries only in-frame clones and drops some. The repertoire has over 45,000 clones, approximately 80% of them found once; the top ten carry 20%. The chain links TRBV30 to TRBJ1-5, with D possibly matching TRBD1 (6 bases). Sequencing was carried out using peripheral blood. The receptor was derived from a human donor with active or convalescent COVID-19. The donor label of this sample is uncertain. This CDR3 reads CAWSIGQTFNQPQHF. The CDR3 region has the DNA TGTGCCTGGAGTATAGGACAGACATTCAATCAGCCCCAGCATTTT.